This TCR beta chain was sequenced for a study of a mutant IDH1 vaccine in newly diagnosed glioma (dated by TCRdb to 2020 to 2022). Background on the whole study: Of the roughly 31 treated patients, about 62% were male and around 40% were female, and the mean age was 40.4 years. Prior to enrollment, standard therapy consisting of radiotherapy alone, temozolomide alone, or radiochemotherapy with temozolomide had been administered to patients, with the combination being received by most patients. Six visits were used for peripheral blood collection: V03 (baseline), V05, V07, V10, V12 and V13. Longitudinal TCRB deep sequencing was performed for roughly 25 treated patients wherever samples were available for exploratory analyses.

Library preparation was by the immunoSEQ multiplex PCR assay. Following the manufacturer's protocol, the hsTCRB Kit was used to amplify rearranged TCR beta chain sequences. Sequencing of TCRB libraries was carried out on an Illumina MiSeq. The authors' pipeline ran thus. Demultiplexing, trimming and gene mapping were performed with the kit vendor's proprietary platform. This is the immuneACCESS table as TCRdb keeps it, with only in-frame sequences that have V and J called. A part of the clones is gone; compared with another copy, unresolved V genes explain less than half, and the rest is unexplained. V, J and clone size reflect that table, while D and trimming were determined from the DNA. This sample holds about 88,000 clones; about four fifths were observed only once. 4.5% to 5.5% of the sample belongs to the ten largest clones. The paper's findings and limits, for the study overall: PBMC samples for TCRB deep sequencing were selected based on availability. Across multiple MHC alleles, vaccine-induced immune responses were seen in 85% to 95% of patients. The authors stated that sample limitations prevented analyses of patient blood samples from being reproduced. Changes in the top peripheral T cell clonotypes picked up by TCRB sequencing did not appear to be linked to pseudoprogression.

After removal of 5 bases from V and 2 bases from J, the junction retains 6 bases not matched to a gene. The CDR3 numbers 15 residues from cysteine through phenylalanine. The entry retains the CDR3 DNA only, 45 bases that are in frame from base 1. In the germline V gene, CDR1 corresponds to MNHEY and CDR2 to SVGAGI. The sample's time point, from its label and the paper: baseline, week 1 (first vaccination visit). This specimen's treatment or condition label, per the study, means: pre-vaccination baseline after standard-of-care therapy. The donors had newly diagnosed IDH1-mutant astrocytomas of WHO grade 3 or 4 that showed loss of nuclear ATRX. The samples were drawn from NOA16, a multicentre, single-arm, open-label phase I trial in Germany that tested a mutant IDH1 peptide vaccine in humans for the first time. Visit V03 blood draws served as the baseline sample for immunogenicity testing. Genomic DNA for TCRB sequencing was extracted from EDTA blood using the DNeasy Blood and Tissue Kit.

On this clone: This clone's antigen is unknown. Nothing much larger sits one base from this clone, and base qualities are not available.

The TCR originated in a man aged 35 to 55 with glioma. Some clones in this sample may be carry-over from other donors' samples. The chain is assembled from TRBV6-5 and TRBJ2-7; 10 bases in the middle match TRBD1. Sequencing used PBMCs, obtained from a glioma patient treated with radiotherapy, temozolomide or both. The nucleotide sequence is TGTGCCAGCAGTGTTCTGGGACAGGGGACCTACGAGCAGTACTTC. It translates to CASSVLGQGTYEQYF.